This T cell receptor (beta chain) was documented in a study of a mutant IDH1 vaccine in newly diagnosed glioma. Overall study: The therapy given earlier, which was standard therapy, consisted of radiotherapy, temozolomide, or both, and most of the patients received both.

About this clone: Its antigen is unknown.

The assay was immunoSEQ multiplex PCR, and TCRdb's table has in-frame clones only and misses some. Altogether about 68,000 clones are present, roughly 80% being singletons, with the ten largest covering around 12%. The CDR3 sequence is 13 residues long. Germline assignment: CDR1 SGHKS and CDR2 YYEKEE (reference sequence). Trimming took off 0 bases at V and 1 base at J, with 5 bases between the two ends. The time point here: week 35, safety follow-up. Every single dose of the vaccine, 300 ug of mutant IDH1 20-mer peptide, came with topical imiquimod. This chain joins TRBV5-5 and TRBJ2-7, with D unresolved. The material sequenced was PBMCs, taken from a glioma patient whose treatment included an IDH1 peptide vaccine. The receptor was isolated from a man aged 18 to 35 with glioma. The CDR3 DNA follows: TGTGCCAGCAGCTTGGGCAGATCCTACGAGCAGTACTTC. Its translation: CASSLGRSYEQYF.